This T cell receptor (beta chain) originates from a study of blood T cells in healthy people across ages. Findings and caveats of the study: Investigators viewed diversity estimates from one million T cells as underestimates, the study reported.

To note about this clonotype: Its specificity is unknown.

The V end was cut by 2 bases, the J end by 1 base, with 11 bases between. There are 15 residues in the CDR3. The germline gives CDR1 SGHVS, CDR2 FQNEAQ. In terms of origin and age, donors were healthy Caucasian individuals from Russia aged about 6 to 90. Combining a sample-barcoded 5' primer with a J-beta primer mix, a second PCR ran for roughly 7 to 12 cycles. With 12 random nucleotides, a template-switch adaptor tagged each individual cDNA molecule. TCRdb independently ran MiXCR on the 5' RACE reads; one entry per CDR3 protein. The sample has around 600,000 distinct CDR3 sequences; roughly 48% are singletons.

The origin of this receptor is a man older than 75 in good health. Input material: blood. The J gene is TRBJ1-2, the V gene TRBV7-8; the D is unclear. CDR3 sequence (DNA): TGTGCCAGCAGCTTACGCCCCCAGAATAACTATGGCTACACCTTC. It translates to CASSLRPQNNYGYTF.